The 27 T cell receptor beta chains in this list originate from one sample, sequenced in a study of blood T cell repertoires in COVID-19. The method was immunoSEQ multiplex PCR; TCRdb's version includes in-frame clones alone and lacks a portion of them. The data hold about 87,000 clones, with 80% to 90% observed a single time. Sequencing was performed on peripheral blood. The receptor set was obtained from a woman in her fifties or sixties with acute or convalescent COVID-19.

The chain uses TRBV5-5 and TRBJ1-1; D gene unclear. This CDR3 comprises 16 residues. Germline values: CDR1 SGHKS, CDR2 YYEKEE (reference sequence). V was trimmed by 0 bases and J by 3 bases, leaving 15 bases between them. DNA for the CDR3: TGTGCCAGCAGCTTGGCGTCAGGCCTTATGTACACTGAAGCTTTCTTT. It encodes CASSLASGLMYTEAFF.

The chain recombines TRBV6-5 with TRBJ1-1; D perhaps matches TRBD1 (5 bases). The germline V gene encodes CDR1 MNHEY and CDR2 SVGAGI. This CDR3 is 13 amino acids long. The V gene lost 11 bases and the J gene lost 1 base, with 14 bases spanning the gap. For the CDR3, the DNA is TGTGCCGCAACTTTGACAGCGAACACTGAAGCTTTCTTT. Its translation: CAATLTANTEAFF.

V usage is TRBV10-3 and J usage is TRBJ1-1, with TRBD1 as a possible D gene (6 bases). The CDR3 is 15 residues long. The ends were cut back, 2 bases at V and 2 bases at J, with 12 bases in the middle. Germline V lookup: CDR1 ENHRY, CDR2 SYGVKD. CDR3 amino acids: CAISETGTGNTEAFF. Written as DNA, the CDR3 is TGTGCCATCAGTGAGACAGGGACGGGCAACACTGAAGCTTTCTTT.

V usage is TRBV6-1 and J usage is TRBJ1-2, with a tentative D call TRBD1 (6 bases). The V gene lost 3 bases and the J gene lost 8 bases, with 16 bases spanning the gap. There are 14 residues in the CDR3. CDR1 and CDR2 (germline): MNHNS, SASEGT. The CDR3 nucleotides read TGTGCCAGCAGTGAGGTTTGGCAGGGGAAAGGCTACACCTTC. Translating it yields CASSEVWQGKGYTF.

The rearrangement joins TRBV10-3 to TRBJ2-1, with D tentatively TRBD1 (5 bases). In germline, CDR1 is ENHRY, CDR2 SYGVKD. The CDR3 is 17 amino acids. V lost 2 bases to trimming and J lost 7 bases, with 21 bases between them. In DNA form, the CDR3 reads TGTGCCATCAGTGAGCCTGTGGGGCGGTCCTCGGGTAATGAGCAGTTCTTC. It codes for CAISEPVGRSSGNEQFF.

This rearrangement joins TRBV5-1 to TRBJ1-1; 8 nucleotides match TRBD1. CDR1 and CDR2 (germline): SGHRS, YFSETQ. CDR3 length equals 13 residues. Trimming removed 3 bases from V and 11 bases from J; junction bases left unmatched: 9. The DNA of the CDR3 is TGCGCCAGCAGCTACCGGGACAGGAGCAACGCTTTCTTT. Encoded protein: CASSYRDRSNAFF.

The gene calls are TRBV5-6 and TRBJ1-1; 12 bases match TRBD1. CDR1 and CDR2 from the germline V gene are SGHDT and YYEEEE. The CDR3 runs to 16 residues. V trimming: 4 bases; J trimming: 2 bases; junction bases outside the gene matches: 6. Written as DNA, the CDR3 is TGTGCCAGCAGCGTGGGACAGGGGGCAAGAAACACTGAAGCTTTCTTT. Amino acids: CASSVGQGARNTEAFF.

V gene TRBV7-8 combines with J gene TRBJ1-6; TRBD1 matches at 7 bases. Germline values: CDR1 SGHVS, CDR2 FQNEAQ. CDR3 length: 17 residues. Germline trimming cut 1 base from V and 10 bases from J; bases unmatched to any gene: 13. The CDR3 loop reads CASSLVGAGGVGSPLHF. The CDR3 nucleotides are TGTGCCAGCAGCTTAGTGGGGGCAGGGGGAGTGGGATCACCCCTCCACTTT.

The chain's CDR3 is CASSAGENYGYTF. The CDR3 DNA is TGTGCCAGCAGTGCAGGGGAGAACTATGGCTACACCTTC. The V call is TRBV6-4, the J call TRBJ1-2, with TRBD1 as a possible D gene (6 bases). Trimming stripped 4 bases from V and 2 bases from J, with 8 bases between. CDR3 size: 13 residues. Germline CDR1 and CDR2: MRHNA and SNTAGT.

This chain uses TRBV6-5 with TRBJ2-7; D might be TRBD2 (6 bases). V was cut by 4 bases and J by 0 bases, with 13 bases left in between. Germline CDR1 and CDR2: MNHEY and SVGAGI. This CDR3 spans 15 amino acids. The CDR3 is CASSFQTSISYEQYF. In DNA, the CDR3 is TGTGCCAGCAGTTTCCAAACTAGCATCTCCTACGAGCAGTACTTC.

In its sample, this clone ranks as large. CDR3 DNA: TGTGCCAGCAGAGACGGGGGTAGGGCTGGGGCCAACGTCCTGACTTTC. Residues: CASRDGGRAGANVLTF. The genes are TRBV9 and TRBJ2-6; a possible D gene is TRBD2 (6 bases). Germline assignment: CDR1 SGDLS and CDR2 YYNGEE. V was cut by 5 bases and J by 2 bases, with 14 bases left in between. The CDR3 spans 16 residues.

The CDR3 is CASSSLGGRNTEAFF. The CDR3 coding sequence is TGTGCCAGCAGCTCGCTCGGGGGAAGGAACACTGAAGCTTTCTTT. The V gene is TRBV6-5, the J gene TRBJ1-1; D may be TRBD1 (5 bases). The germline V gene encodes CDR1 MNHEY and CDR2 SVGAGI. The CDR3 has 15 residues. The V gene lost 6 bases and the J gene lost 1 base, with 15 bases spanning the gap.

The J gene is TRBJ1-1, the V gene TRBV3-1 (or the pseudogene TRBV3-2); 7 positions agree with TRBD1. V dropped 5 bases and J dropped 5; count of bases not matched to a gene: 5. Germline V gene sequence: CDR1 LGHDT, CDR2 YNNKEL (reference sequence). CDR3 length: 13 amino acids. The CDR3 coding sequence is TGTGCCAGCAGCAAGATGACAGGGACTGAAGCTTTCTTT. Encoded protein: CASSKMTGTEAFF.

The V call is TRBV27, the J call TRBJ1-1; 11 bases are a match to TRBD1. The CDR3 runs to 14 residues. The V and J ends lost 4 bases and 6 bases, in that order; junction bases with no gene match: 4. CDR1 is MNHEY and CDR2 is SMNVEV in the germline V gene (reference sequence). In DNA, the CDR3 is TGTGCCAGCAGTTGGGACAGGGGGGCCGCTGAAGCTTTCTTT. Its translation: CASSWDRGAAEAFF.

J is TRBJ1-1 and V is TRBV10-1; no definite D call. The CDR3 runs 13 residues. The V and J ends lost 7 bases and 2 bases respectively, with 11 bases between them. Germline loops: CDR1 WNHNN, CDR2 SYGVQD (reference sequence). The CDR3 DNA follows: TGCGCCAGCAAAAACACAGAAAACACTGAAGCTTTCTTT. It codes for CASKNTENTEAFF.

V gene TRBV30 combines with J gene TRBJ2-1; D possibly corresponds to TRBD1 (5 bases). The V and J ends lost 3 bases and 7 bases respectively, with 16 bases between them. The CDR3 loop spans 14 amino acids. The germline V gene encodes CDR1 GTSNPN and CDR2 SVGIG (reference sequence). CDR3 coding DNA: TGTGCCTGGAGGACATACTCAGGGTTGAATGAGCAGTTCTTC. It specifies CAWRTYSGLNEQFF.

In regard to this clone: Other DNA sequences in the sample encode the same CDR3. The chain is built from TRBV30 and TRBJ1-2, with TRBD1 matching 7 bases. V lost 3 bases to trimming and J lost 2 bases; unmatched junction nucleotides: 0. This CDR3 has 12 amino acids. Germline V lookup: CDR1 GTSNPN, CDR2 SVGIG (reference sequence). Written as DNA, the CDR3 is TGTGCCTGGAGCAGGGGGAACTATGGCTACACCTTC. This gives the protein CAWSRGNYGYTF.

V and J are TRBV7-2 and TRBJ1-1; unclear D gene. Trimming took off 2 bases at V and 0 bases at J, with 7 bases between the two ends. This CDR3 has 14 residues. Germline-derived CDR1 and CDR2 are SGHTA and FQGNSA. The CDR3 reads CASSLLGLNTEAFF. The CDR3 DNA is TGTGCCAGCAGCTTACTCGGGTTGAACACTGAAGCTTTCTTT.

The chain is built from TRBV18 and TRBJ2-7; the match to TRBD1 covers 9 bases. The CDR3 is 14 residues long. CDR1 and CDR2 from the germline V gene are KGHSH and LQKENI. Trimming cost V 3 bases and J 1 base; bases outside gene matches: 1. The CDR3 nucleotides are TGTGCCAGCTCACCTGGGACAGGGTCCTACGAGCAGTACTTC. This sequence encodes CASSPGTGSYEQYF.

The V and J genes are TRBV30 and TRBJ2-1; 7 bases map to TRBD2. V was pared by 3 bases and J by 0 bases, with 2 bases of the junction left unmatched. CDR3 length: 14 residues. Germline V gene data show CDR1 as GTSNPN and CDR2 as SVGIG (reference sequence). This chain's CDR3 is CAWRLAGSYNEQFF. The CDR3 DNA reads as TGTGCCTGGAGGTTAGCGGGCTCCTACAATGAGCAGTTCTTC. Full variable domain (remainder filled in from reference TRBV30 and TRBJ2-1): SQTIHQWPATLVQPVGSPLSLECTVEGTSNPNLYWYRQAAGRGLQLLFYSVGIGQISSEVPQNLSASRPQDRQFILSSKKLLLSDSGFYLCAWRLAGSYNEQFFGPGTRLTVL.

The chain has TRBV11-3 and TRBJ1-1, with 12 bases aligning to TRBD1. Germline loops: CDR1 SGHNT, CDR2 YENEEA. CDR3 size: 13 residues. J lost 7 bases, V lost 4 bases, and 1 base had no gene match. The CDR3 DNA is TGTGCCAGCAGCTGGGACAGGGGGCTTGAAGCTTTCTTT. This sequence encodes CASSWDRGLEAFF.

The V and J genes are TRBV4-3 and TRBJ1-2; D possibly corresponds to TRBD1 (6 bases). Trimming left V 1 base short and J 12 bases short, with 15 bases between. This CDR3 is 13 amino acids long. The germline gives CDR1 LGHNA, CDR2 YSLEER. In DNA form, the CDR3 reads TGCGCCAGCAGCCAAGCGGCCGAAGGGGGACACACCTTC. Its translation: CASSQAAEGGHTF.

This clone was recorded only once. This chain joins TRBV7-9 and TRBJ1-4, with D possibly TRBD1 on 5 matching bases. The CDR3 spans 16 residues. V lost 3 bases and J lost 0, with 11 bases in between. Germline V gene data show CDR1 as SEHNR and CDR2 as FQNEAQ (reference sequence). CDR3 in amino acids: CASSLGTGATNEKLFF. CDR3 sequence (DNA): TGTGCCAGCAGCTTGGGAACAGGTGCAACTAATGAAAAACTGTTTTTT.

CDR3 loop: CAIRGTGTSGTRELFF. Here the CDR3 DNA reads TGTGCCATCAGGGGTACCGGGACTAGCGGGACCAGGGAGCTGTTTTTT. The chain carries TRBV10-3 and TRBJ2-2; 13 bases fit TRBD2. V gave up 6 bases and J gave up 9 bases; unmatched junction bases: 10. The CDR3 has 16 amino acids. Germline CDR1 and CDR2: ENHRY and SYGVKD.

The chain recombines TRBV20-1 with TRBJ1-4; weak D call: TRBD1 (6 bases). CDR1 and CDR2 from the germline V gene are DFQATT and SNEGSKA (reference sequence). The ends were cut back, 3 bases at V and 6 bases at J, with 11 bases in the middle. This CDR3 has 13 residues. CDR3 sequence (DNA): TGCAGTGCTAGTAATCAGGGGCATGAAAAACTGTTTTTT. Its translation is CSASNQGHEKLFF.

In this sample, this clone turned up once. The rearrangement joins TRBV9 to TRBJ2-7; 10 bases fit TRBD2. This CDR3 is built from 14 residues. Germline V CDR1 and CDR2: SGDLS, YYNGEE. Trimming cost V 4 bases and J 7 bases; bases outside gene matches: 8. CDR3: CASSTSGGAREQYF. The DNA for the CDR3 is TGTGCCAGCAGCACCAGCGGGGGGGCGAGAGAGCAGTACTTC. The complete variable domain, with remaining parts taken from reference TRBV9 and TRBJ2-7, reads DSGVTQTPKHLITATGQRVTLRCSPRSGDLSVYWYQQSLDQGLQFLIQYYNGEERAKGNILERFSAQQFPDLHSELNLSSLELGDSALYFCASSTSGGAREQYFGPGTRLTVT.

The gene calls are TRBV6-5 and TRBJ1-1; 7 bases fit TRBD1. Germline values: CDR1 MNHEY, CDR2 SVGAGI. The J segment lost 3 bases and the V segment lost 6 bases, leaving 10 bases of the junction unmatched. The CDR3 is made up of 15 amino acids. The CDR3 here is CASSRQGRGYTEAFF. The CDR3 bases are TGTGCCAGCAGCCGACAGGGCAGAGGGTACACTGAAGCTTTCTTT.